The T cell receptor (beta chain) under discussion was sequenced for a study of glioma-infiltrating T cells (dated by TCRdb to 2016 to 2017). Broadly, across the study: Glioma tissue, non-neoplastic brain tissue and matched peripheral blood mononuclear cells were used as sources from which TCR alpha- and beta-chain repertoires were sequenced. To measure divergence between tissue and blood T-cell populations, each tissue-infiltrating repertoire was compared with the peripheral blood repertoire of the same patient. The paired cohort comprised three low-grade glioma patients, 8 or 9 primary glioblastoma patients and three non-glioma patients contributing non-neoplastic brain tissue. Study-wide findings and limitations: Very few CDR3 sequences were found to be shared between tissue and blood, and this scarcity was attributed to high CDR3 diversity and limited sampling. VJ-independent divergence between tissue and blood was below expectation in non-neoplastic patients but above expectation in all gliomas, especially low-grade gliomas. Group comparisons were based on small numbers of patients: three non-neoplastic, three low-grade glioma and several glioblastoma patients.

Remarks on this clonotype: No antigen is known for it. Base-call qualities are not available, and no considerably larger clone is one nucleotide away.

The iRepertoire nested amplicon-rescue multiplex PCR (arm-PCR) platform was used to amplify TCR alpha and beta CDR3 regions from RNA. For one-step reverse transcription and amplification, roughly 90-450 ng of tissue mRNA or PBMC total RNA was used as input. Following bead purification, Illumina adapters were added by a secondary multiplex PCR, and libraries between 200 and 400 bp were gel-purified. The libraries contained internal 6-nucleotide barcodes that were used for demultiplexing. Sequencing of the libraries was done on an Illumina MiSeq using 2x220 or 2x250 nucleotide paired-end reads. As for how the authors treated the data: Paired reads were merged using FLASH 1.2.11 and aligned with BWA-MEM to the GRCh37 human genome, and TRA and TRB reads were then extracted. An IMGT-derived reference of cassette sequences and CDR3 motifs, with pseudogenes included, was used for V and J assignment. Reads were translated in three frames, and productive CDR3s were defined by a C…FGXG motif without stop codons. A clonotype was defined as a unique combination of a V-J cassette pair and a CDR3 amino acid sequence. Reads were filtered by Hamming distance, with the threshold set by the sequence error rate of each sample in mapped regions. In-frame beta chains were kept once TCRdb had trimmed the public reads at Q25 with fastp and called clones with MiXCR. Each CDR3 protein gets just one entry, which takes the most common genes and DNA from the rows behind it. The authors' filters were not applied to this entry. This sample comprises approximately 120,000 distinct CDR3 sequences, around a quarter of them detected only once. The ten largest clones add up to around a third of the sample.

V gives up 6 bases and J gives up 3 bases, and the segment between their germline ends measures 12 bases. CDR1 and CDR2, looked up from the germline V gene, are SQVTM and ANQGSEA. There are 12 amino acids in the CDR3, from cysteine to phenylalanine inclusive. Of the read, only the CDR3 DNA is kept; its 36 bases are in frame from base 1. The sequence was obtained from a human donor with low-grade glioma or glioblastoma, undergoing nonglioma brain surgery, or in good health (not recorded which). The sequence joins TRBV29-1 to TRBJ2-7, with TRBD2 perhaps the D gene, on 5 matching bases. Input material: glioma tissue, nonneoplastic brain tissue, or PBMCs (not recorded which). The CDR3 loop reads CSVRHGGYEQYF. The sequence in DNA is TGCAGCGTCAGACATGGAGGCTACGAGCAGTACTTC.